This passage covers 23 T cell receptor beta chains from one sample sequenced in a study of shared clonotypes between healthy human individuals (dated by TCRdb to the early 2020s). CD8 naive samples consisted of CD45RO-negative cells that were positively selected for CCR7, yielding a CD45RA+CCR7+ population without TemRA cells. Library preparation was by the immunoSEQ multiplex PCR assay. Here the immuneACCESS table is served through TCRdb, limited to in-frame sequences with V and J called. Missing clones are a known gap in these copies; in checked studies unresolved V genes cover under half, and the rest lacks a known reason. This sample is represented by about 2.1 million clones; around 93% of them were singletons. The leading ten clones occupy over 1.5% of the sample. What was sequenced was naive CD8+ T cells from PBMCs. The sample's cell subset or site label is to be understood as: CD45RA+CCR7+. Receptors were obtained from a man aged 18 to 35 in good health. Some clones in this sample may be carry-over from other donors' samples.

The chain employs TRBV4-2 and TRBJ2-7; 8 nucleotides line up with TRBD2. Losses at the gene ends were 2 bases for V and 0 bases for J; bases not matched to a gene: 6. The CDR3 length is 16 residues. Germline V gene data show CDR1 as LGHNA and CDR2 as YNFKEQ. DNA for the CDR3: TGTGCCAGCAGCCAAACAATCCTAGCGGGCTCCTACGAGCAGTACTTC. Translating gives CASSQTILAGSYEQYF.

The genes are TRBV25-1 and TRBJ2-3; TRBD1 agrees at 9 bases. The CDR3 consists of 13 residues. V shed 1 base and J 13 bases; nucleotides not matched to a gene: 6. Germline loops: CDR1 MGHDK, CDR2 SYGVNS. Here the CDR3 DNA reads TGTGCCAGCAGTGAATTCGGGACAGGGTGGGAGTATTTT. Translation gives CASSEFGTGWEYF.

The V gene is TRBV19, the J gene TRBJ1-1; perhaps TRBD1 as D (5 bases). This CDR3 spans 13 amino acids. The germline V gene has CDR1 LNHDA and CDR2 SQIVND (reference sequence). V gave up 9 bases and J gave up 1 base, with 12 bases separating them. The CDR3 reads CASLTDRNTEAFF. The CDR3 nucleotides are TGTGCCAGCTTAACCGACAGGAACACTGAAGCTTTCTTT.

V usage is TRBV27 and J usage is TRBJ2-7; weak D call: TRBD2 (7 bases). Looked up from germline, CDR1 is MNHEY and CDR2 is SMNVEV (reference sequence). The CDR3 is 17 residues long. Between the trimmed V and J ends, which lost 8 bases and 2 bases, there was a span of 25 bases. CDR3 protein: CASGIWGGQGFTYEQYF. CDR3 sequence (DNA): TGTGCCAGCGGCATTTGGGGGGGGCAGGGCTTTACCTACGAGCAGTACTTC.

The rearrangement links TRBV13 to TRBJ1-5, with a weak D call TRBD1 (6 bases). The CDR3 runs 15 residues. V gave up 0 bases and J gave up 5 bases, with 11 bases separating them. The germline V gene has CDR1 PRHDT and CDR2 FYEKMQ (reference sequence). As DNA, the CDR3 is TGTGCCAGCAGCTTAGGGGCAGGGGCAGATCAGCCCCAGCATTTT. Translation: CASSLGAGADQPQHF.

The V gene is TRBV5-4, the J gene TRBJ2-3; D call uncertain. V was trimmed by 0 bases and J by 7 bases, leaving 3 bases between them. The CDR3 is 11 amino acids. Per the germline V gene, CDR1 is SGHNT and CDR2 is YYREEE (reference sequence). The CDR3 spells CASSLGHTQYF. Written as DNA, the CDR3 is TGTGCCAGCAGCTTGGGTCATACGCAGTATTTT.

The CDR3, as DNA: TGTGCCAGCAGCTCTAAGACTAGCGGGATCTCCTACAATGAGCAGTTCTTC. Translated, it gives CASSSKTSGISYNEQFF. The chain couples TRBV7-9 to TRBJ2-1; 11 positions agree with TRBD2. Germline values: CDR1 SEHNR, CDR2 FQNEAQ (reference sequence). With 4 bases clipped from V and 0 bases from J, the junction kept 5 bases outside the gene matches. This CDR3 contains 17 residues.

In its sample, this clone was seen a few times. The chain combines TRBV29-1 with TRBJ1-1, with 8 bases matching TRBD1. V was clipped by 2 bases and J by 3 bases; unmatched bases: 2. Germline CDR1 SQVTM, CDR2 ANQGSEA. The CDR3 runs 13 residues. This chain's CDR3 is CSVELQGDTEAFF. For the CDR3, the DNA is TGCAGCGTTGAACTACAGGGGGACACTGAAGCTTTCTTT.

The gene calls are TRBV5-8 and TRBJ2-3; D is undetermined. V shed 0 bases and J shed 2 bases, with 10 bases lying between them. There are 15 residues in the CDR3. Looked up from germline, CDR1 is SGHTS and CDR2 is YDEGEE. The CDR3 here is CASSLEAGITDTQYF. The CDR3 DNA is TGTGCCAGCAGCTTGGAGGCAGGTATCACAGATACGCAGTATTTT. Full variable domain (rest looked up from reference TRBV5-8 and TRBJ2-3): EAGVTQSPTHLIKTRGQQATLRCSPISGHTSVYWYQQALGLGLQFLLWYDEGEERNRGNFPPRFSGRQFPNYSSELNVNALELEDSALYLCASSLEAGITDTQYFGPGTRLTVL.

The chain uses TRBV30 and TRBJ1-1; no reliable D call. Germline loops: CDR1 GTSNPN, CDR2 SVGIG (reference sequence). The germline V and J ends were trimmed by 0 bases and 3 bases, with 8 bases remaining between them. CDR3 size: 13 residues. The CDR3, as DNA: TGTGCCTGGAGTGTACTAAGGGACACTGAAGCTTTCTTT. Translating it yields CAWSVLRDTEAFF.

DNA of the CDR3: TGTGCCAGTAAGATTAGGGGACAGAACACCGGGGAGCTGTTTTTT. This translates into CASKIRGQNTGELFF. The J gene is TRBJ2-2, the V gene TRBV19; tentatively, D is TRBD1 (6 bases). Trimming left V 7 bases short and J 1 base short, with 13 bases between. CDR3 length: 15 amino acids. Germline CDR1 is LNHDA and CDR2 is SQIVND (reference sequence).

The chain has TRBV27 and TRBJ1-2; D not resolved. V was trimmed by 4 bases and J by 9 bases, leaving 18 bases between them. Germline CDR1 MNHEY, CDR2 SMNVEV (reference sequence). The CDR3 runs to 14 residues. The CDR3 here is CASSSLPGRGRYTF. As DNA, the CDR3 is TGTGCCAGCAGTTCCCTCCCAGGACGTGGTCGCTACACCTTC.

This clone has just one count. V usage is TRBV28 and J usage is TRBJ2-3; TRBD2 agrees at 7 bases. V gave up 0 bases and J gave up 1 base; unmatched junction bases: 4. The CDR3 is made up of 16 amino acids. Germline-derived CDR1 and CDR2 are MDHEN and SYDVKM. The chain's CDR3 is CASSLWDREGTDTQYF. As DNA, the CDR3 is TGTGCCAGCAGTTTATGGGATCGGGAGGGCACAGATACGCAGTATTTT.

V and J are TRBV27 and TRBJ2-7, with D maybe TRBD1 (6 bases). From germline, CDR1 is MNHEY and CDR2 SMNVEV (reference sequence). V shed 6 bases and J shed 2 bases, with 14 bases lying between them. This CDR3 region has 14 residues. DNA for the CDR3: TGTGCCAGCAGACCCAGGGGCCTGGCCTACGAGCAGTACTTC. This sequence encodes CASRPRGLAYEQYF.

This clone was detected once. The chain couples TRBV7-6 to TRBJ2-7; 7 bases align to TRBD2. The germline gives CDR1 SGHVS, CDR2 FNYEAQ. The CDR3 loop spans 15 amino acids. V lost 6 bases to trimming and J lost 3 bases; unmatched junction nucleotides: 11. CDR3 region: CASSNDSSGDYEQYF. As DNA, the CDR3 is TGTGCCAGCAGTAACGACTCCAGCGGGGACTACGAGCAGTACTTC.

The chain couples TRBV5-4 to TRBJ2-1, with 7 bases that match TRBD2. Germline assignment: CDR1 SGHNT and CDR2 YYREEE (reference sequence). This CDR3 spans 15 amino acids. Losses at the gene ends were 3 bases for V and 8 bases for J; bases not matched to a gene: 11. The CDR3 DNA reads TGTGCCAGCAGCTATGGGCGACTAGCATACGATGAGCAGTTCTTC. Translating gives CASSYGRLAYDEQFF.

The chain recombines TRBV2 with TRBJ2-2, with 9 nucleotides matching TRBD1. Germline V gene data show CDR1 as SNHLY and CDR2 as FYNNEI. Germline trimming cut 4 bases from V and 5 bases from J; bases unmatched to any gene: 14. The CDR3 is made up of 18 amino acids. The CDR3 here is CASSVSRQGDQVTGELFF. The CDR3 nucleotides read TGTGCCAGCAGTGTTAGTCGACAGGGGGATCAGGTAACCGGGGAGCTGTTTTTT. Together with reference TRBV2 and TRBJ2-2, the CDR3 gives the full variable domain: EPEVTQTPSHQVTQMGQEVILRCVPISNHLYFYWYRQILGQKVEFLVSFYNNEISEKSEIFDDQFSVERPDGSNFTLKIRSTKLEDSAMYFCASSVSRQGDQVTGELFFGEGSRLTVL.

This chain joins TRBV27 and TRBJ2-7, with 7 nucleotides matching TRBD2. CDR3 length equals 16 residues. Germline V CDR1 and CDR2: MNHEY, SMNVEV (reference sequence). V lost 6 bases, J lost 0 bases, and 11 bases stayed unmatched. Here the CDR3 DNA reads TGTGCCAGCAGCCGTAAACAAGCGGGACCCTCCTACGAGCAGTACTTC. Translation gives CASSRKQAGPSYEQYF.

The V and J genes are TRBV30 and TRBJ2-7; 7 positions agree with TRBD2. V lost 1 base to trimming and J lost 1 base; unmatched junction nucleotides: 7. Germline V gives CDR1 GTSNPN, CDR2 SVGIG (reference sequence). The CDR3 consists of 15 residues. In DNA form, the CDR3 reads TGTGCCTGGAGTGGTAGCGGGCCTCCATCCTACGAGCAGTACTTC. Translation gives CAWSGSGPPSYEQYF.

The chain links TRBV7-6 to TRBJ1-2; unclear D gene. The V end lost 5 bases, the J end lost 4 bases, and 17 bases lay between the germline ends. Germline V lookup: CDR1 SGHVS, CDR2 FNYEAQ. The CDR3 extends over 15 amino acids. The CDR3 loop reads CASSPEVGVGYGYTF. As DNA, the CDR3 is TGTGCCAGCAGCCCCGAGGTGGGAGTCGGCTATGGCTACACCTTC.

Points on this clone: Other DNA sequences in this sample translate to the same CDR3. V gene TRBV9 combines with J gene TRBJ2-7; no clear D. Germline-derived CDR1 and CDR2 are SGDLS and YYNGEE. V was clipped by 0 bases and J by 0 bases, with 7 bases between them. This CDR3 comprises 14 residues. DNA of the CDR3: TGTGCCAGCAGCGTAGGGCAAAACTCCTACGAGCAGTACTTC. The encoded protein is CASSVGQNSYEQYF. Complete variable domain (other parts from reference TRBV9 and TRBJ2-7): DSGVTQTPKHLITATGQRVTLRCSPRSGDLSVYWYQQSLDQGLQFLIQYYNGEERAKGNILERFSAQQFPDLHSELNLSSLELGDSALYFCASSVGQNSYEQYFGPGTRLTVT.

J is TRBJ2-7 and V is TRBV14; no clear D gene. Trimming left V 0 bases short and J 0 bases short, with 6 bases between. CDR1 SGHDN and CDR2 FVKESK come from the germline V gene. There are 14 residues in the CDR3. DNA for the CDR3: TGTGCCAGCAGCCAAGATATTCCCTCCTACGAGCAGTACTTC. It codes for CASSQDIPSYEQYF.

The V gene is TRBV19, the J gene TRBJ1-1, with D unclear. CDR1 and CDR2 from the germline V gene are LNHDA and SQIVND (reference sequence). The CDR3 length is 15 residues. The germline V and J ends were trimmed by 6 bases and 0 bases, with 14 bases remaining between them. CDR3 DNA sequence: TGTGCCAGTAGCTTAGGGAGAGTCATGAACACTGAAGCTTTCTTT. Its translation: CASSLGRVMNTEAFF.